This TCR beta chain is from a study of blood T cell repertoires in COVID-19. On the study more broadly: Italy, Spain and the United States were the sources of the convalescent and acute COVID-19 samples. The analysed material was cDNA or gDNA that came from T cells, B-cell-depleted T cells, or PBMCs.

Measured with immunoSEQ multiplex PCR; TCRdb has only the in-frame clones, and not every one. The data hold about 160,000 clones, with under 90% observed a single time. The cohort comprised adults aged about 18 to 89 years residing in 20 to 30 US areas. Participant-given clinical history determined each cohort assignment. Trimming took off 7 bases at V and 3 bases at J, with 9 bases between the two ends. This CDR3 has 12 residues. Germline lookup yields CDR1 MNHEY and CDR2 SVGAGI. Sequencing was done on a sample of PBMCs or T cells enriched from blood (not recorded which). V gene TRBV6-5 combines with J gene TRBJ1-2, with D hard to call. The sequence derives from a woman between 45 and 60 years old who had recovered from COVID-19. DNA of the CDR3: TGTGCCAGCATGGTGGACTACTATGGCTACACCTTC. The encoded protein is CASMVDYYGYTF.